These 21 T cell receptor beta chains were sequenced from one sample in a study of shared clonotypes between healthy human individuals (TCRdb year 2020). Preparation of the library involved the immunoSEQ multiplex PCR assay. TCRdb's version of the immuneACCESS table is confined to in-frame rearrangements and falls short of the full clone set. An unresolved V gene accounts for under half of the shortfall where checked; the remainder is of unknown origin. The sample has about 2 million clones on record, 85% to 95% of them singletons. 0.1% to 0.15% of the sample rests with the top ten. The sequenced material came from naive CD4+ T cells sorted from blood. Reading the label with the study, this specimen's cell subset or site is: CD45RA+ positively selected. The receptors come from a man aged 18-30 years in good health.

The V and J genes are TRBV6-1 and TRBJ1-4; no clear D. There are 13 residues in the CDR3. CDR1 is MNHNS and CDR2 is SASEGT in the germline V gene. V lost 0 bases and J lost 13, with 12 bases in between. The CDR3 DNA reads TGTGCCAGCAGTGAAGCCCGGCAGCCCCTACTGTTTTTT. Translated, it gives CASSEARQPLLFF.

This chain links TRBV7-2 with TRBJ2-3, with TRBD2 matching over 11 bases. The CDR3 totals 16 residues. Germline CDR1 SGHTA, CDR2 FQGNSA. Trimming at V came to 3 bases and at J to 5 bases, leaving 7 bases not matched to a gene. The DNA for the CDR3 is TGTGCCAGCAGCTTTAGACTAGCGGGATCGGTAGATACGCAGTATTTT. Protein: CASSFRLAGSVDTQYF.

The CDR3 reads CASSPGLVSYNEQFF. The CDR3 bases are TGTGCCAGCAGCCCGGGACTAGTGTCCTACAATGAGCAGTTCTTC. The chain joins TRBV11-2 to TRBJ2-1; 8 bases are shared with TRBD2. The CDR3 is made up of 15 amino acids. Per the germline V gene, CDR1 is SGHAT and CDR2 is FQNNGV. V trimming: 5 bases; J trimming: 1 base; junction bases outside the gene matches: 4.

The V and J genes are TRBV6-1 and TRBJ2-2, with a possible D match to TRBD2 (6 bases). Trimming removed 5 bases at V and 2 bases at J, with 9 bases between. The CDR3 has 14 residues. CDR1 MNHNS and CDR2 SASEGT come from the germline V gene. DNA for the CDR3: TGTGCCAGCAGTAGACTAGATAACACCGGGGAGCTGTTTTTT. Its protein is CASSRLDNTGELFF.

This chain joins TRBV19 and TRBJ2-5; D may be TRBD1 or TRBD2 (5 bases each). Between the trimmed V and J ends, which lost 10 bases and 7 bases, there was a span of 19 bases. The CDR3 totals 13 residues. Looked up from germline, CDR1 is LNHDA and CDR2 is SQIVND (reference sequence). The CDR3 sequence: CATSRGADGTQYF. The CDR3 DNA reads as TGTGCCACCTCCCGAGGGGCGGACGGGACCCAGTACTTC.

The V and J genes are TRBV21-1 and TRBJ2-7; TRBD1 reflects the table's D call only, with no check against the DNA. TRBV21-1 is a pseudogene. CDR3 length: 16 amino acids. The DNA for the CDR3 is TGTGCCAGCAGCAATGGGGTAGGGGACAGGGGCGTCGAGCAGTACTTC. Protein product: CASSNGVGDRGVEQYF.

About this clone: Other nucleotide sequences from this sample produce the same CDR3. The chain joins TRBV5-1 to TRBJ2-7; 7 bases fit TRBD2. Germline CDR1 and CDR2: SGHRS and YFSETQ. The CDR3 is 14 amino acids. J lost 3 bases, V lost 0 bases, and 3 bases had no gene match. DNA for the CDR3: TGCGCCAGCAGCTTGGTGGGAGGGAGCTACGAGCAGTACTTC. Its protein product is CASSLVGGSYEQYF.

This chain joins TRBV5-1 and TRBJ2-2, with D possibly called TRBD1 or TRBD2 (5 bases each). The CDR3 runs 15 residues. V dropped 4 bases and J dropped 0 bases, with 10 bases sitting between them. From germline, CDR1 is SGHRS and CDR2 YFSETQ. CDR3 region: CASSGGTTNTGELFF. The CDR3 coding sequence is TGCGCCAGCAGCGGTGGGACGACGAACACCGGGGAGCTGTTTTTT.

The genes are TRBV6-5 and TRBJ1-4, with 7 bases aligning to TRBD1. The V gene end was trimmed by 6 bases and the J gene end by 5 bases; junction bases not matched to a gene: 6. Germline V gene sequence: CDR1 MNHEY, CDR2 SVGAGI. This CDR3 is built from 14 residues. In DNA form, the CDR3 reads TGTGCCAGCAGGAGACAGGGCCTGAATGAAAAACTGTTTTTT. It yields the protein CASRRQGLNEKLFF.

The CDR3 sequence: CAWSVPGKGITDTQYF. The CDR3 region has the DNA TGTGCCTGGAGTGTGCCGGGGAAGGGTATCACAGATACGCAGTATTTT. V gene TRBV30 combines with J gene TRBJ2-3, with a tentative D call TRBD2 (5 bases). The V end was cut by 0 bases, the J end by 2 bases, with 15 bases between. The germline V gene encodes CDR1 GTSNPN and CDR2 SVGIG (reference sequence). This CDR3 region has 16 residues.

CDR3 protein: CASTQQGAGEKLFF. CDR3 DNA: TGTGCCAGCACTCAACAGGGGGCGGGTGAAAAACTGTTTTTT. V usage is TRBV2 and J usage is TRBJ1-4, with TRBD1 identical over 9 bases. The germline V gene encodes CDR1 SNHLY and CDR2 FYNNEI. The V segment lost 7 bases and the J segment 7 bases; nucleotides outside the gene matches: 7. CDR3 length: 14 amino acids.

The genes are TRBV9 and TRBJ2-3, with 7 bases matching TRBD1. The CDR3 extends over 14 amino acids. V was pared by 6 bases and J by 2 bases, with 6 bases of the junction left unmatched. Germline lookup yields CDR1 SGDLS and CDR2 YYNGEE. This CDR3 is CASNPGQPTDTQYF. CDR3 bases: TGTGCCAGCAACCCGGGACAGCCCACAGATACGCAGTATTTT.

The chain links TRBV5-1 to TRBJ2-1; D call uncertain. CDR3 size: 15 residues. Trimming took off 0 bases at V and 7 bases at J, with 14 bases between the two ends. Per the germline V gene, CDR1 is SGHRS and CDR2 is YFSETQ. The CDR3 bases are TGCGCCAGCAGCTTGGATGGTCTGGCGGTGAATGAGCAGTTCTTC. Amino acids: CASSLDGLAVNEQFF.

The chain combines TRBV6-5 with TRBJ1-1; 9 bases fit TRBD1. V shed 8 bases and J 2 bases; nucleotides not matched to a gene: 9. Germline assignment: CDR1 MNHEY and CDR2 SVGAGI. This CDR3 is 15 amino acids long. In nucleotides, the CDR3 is TGTGCCAGCCGAAGGCAGGGACAGGGCAACACTGAAGCTTTCTTT. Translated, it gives CASRRQGQGNTEAFF.

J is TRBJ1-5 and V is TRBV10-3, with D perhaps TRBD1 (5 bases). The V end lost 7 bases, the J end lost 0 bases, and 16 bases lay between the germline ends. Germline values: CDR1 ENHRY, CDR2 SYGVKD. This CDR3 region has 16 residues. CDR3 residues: CAITGPVDSSNQPQHF. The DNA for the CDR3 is TGTGCCATCACTGGCCCAGTAGACAGTAGCAATCAGCCCCAGCATTTT.

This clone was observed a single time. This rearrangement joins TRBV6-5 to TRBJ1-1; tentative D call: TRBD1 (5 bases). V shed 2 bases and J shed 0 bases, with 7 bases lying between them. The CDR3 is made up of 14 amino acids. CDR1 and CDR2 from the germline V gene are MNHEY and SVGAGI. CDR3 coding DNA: TGTGCCAGCAGTTACAAGGGGTTGAACACTGAAGCTTTCTTT. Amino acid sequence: CASSYKGLNTEAFF.

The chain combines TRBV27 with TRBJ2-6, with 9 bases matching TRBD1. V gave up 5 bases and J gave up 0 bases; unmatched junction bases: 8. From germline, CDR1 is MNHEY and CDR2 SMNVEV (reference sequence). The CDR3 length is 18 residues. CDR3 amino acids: CASSPLGTGYSGANVLTF. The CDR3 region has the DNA TGTGCCAGCAGTCCCCTCGGGACAGGGTACTCTGGGGCCAACGTCCTGACTTTC.

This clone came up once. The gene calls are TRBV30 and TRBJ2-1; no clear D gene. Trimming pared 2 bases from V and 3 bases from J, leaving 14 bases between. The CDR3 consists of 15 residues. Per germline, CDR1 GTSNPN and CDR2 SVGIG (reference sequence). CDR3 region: CAWSIGQKSYNEQFF. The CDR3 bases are TGTGCCTGGAGTATAGGCCAGAAAAGCTACAATGAGCAGTTCTTC.

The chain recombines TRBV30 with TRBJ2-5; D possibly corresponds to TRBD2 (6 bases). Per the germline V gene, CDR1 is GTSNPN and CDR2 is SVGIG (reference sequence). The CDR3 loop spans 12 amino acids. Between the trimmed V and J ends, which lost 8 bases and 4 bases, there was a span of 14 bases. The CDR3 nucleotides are TGTGCCGGCTCTGGGAGGCCAGAGACCCAGTACTTC. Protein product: CAGSGRPETQYF. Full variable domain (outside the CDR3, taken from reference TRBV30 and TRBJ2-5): SQTIHQWPATLVQPVGSPLSLECTVEGTSNPNLYWYRQAAGRGLQLLFYSVGIGQISSEVPQNLSASRPQDRQFILSSKKLLLSDSGFYLCAGSGRPETQYFGPGTRLLVL.

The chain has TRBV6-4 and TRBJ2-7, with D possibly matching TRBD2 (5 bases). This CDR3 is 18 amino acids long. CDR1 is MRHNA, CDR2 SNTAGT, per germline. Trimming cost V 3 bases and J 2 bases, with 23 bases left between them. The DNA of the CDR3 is TGTGCCAGCAGTGAGCGGCAACCAATAACTAGACCCGCCTACGAGCAGTACTTC. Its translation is CASSERQPITRPAYEQYF.

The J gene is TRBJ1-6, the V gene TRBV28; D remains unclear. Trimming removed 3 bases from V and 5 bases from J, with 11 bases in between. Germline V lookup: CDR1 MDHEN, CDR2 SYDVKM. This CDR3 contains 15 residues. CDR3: CASSFSAWNNSPLHF. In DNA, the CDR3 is TGTGCCAGCAGTTTTTCCGCTTGGAATAATTCACCCCTCCACTTT.